The 27 T cell receptor beta chains in this list originate from one sample, sequenced in a study of T cell changes during pregnancy in multiple sclerosis. Libraries were prepared by immunoSEQ multiplex PCR; TCRdb keeps only in-frame clonotypes and omits some of them. The sample records approximately 23,000 clones, around 90% being singletons. This sample comprised CD4+ T cells from peripheral blood mononuclear cells, obtained in the third trimester of pregnancy. The receptors come from a female donor in good health, enrolled as a control in a pregnancy study.

This rearrangement joins TRBV7-2 to TRBJ2-7; 11 positions agree with TRBD2. Germline V lookup: CDR1 SGHTA, CDR2 FQGNSA. Unmatched junction bases numbered 16, after V lost 6 bases and J lost 6 bases. The CDR3 length is 17 residues. CDR3 loop: CASRHRTSGSLESEQYF. For the CDR3, the DNA is TGTGCCAGCAGACATAGGACTAGCGGGTCCCTGGAGTCCGAGCAGTACTTC. The full variable domain, its missing parts supplied by reference TRBV7-2 and TRBJ2-7, is GAGVSQSPSNKVTEKGKDVELRCDPISGHTALYWYRQSLGQGLEFLIYFQGNSAPDKSGLPSDRFSAERTGGSVSTLTIQRTQQEDSAVYLCASRHRTSGSLESEQYFGPGTRLTVT.

This clone was counted once. The V gene is TRBV4-2, the J gene TRBJ2-5; TRBD2 agrees at 14 bases. Germline CDR1 reads LGHNA; CDR2 reads YNFKEQ. The CDR3 contains 18 residues. V lost 3 bases and J lost 4; bases outside the gene matches: 10. The chain's CDR3 is CASSHPRRTSGRSETQYF. For the CDR3, the DNA is TGTGCCAGCAGCCACCCCCGTCGGACTAGCGGGAGGTCAGAGACCCAGTACTTC.

The chain is built from TRBV6-5 and TRBJ1-2, with 11 bases lining up with TRBD1. This CDR3 is 15 amino acids long. Trimming at V came to 2 bases and at J to 8 bases, leaving 7 bases not matched to a gene. CDR1 is MNHEY, CDR2 SVGAGI, per germline. CDR3 residues: CASSYQDRGQRGYTF. DNA of the CDR3: TGTGCCAGCAGTTACCAGGACAGGGGGCAGCGGGGCTACACCTTC.

The CDR3 loop reads CASRGLLKNTEAFF. The CDR3 region has the DNA TGCGCCAGCAGGGGCCTCTTGAAGAACACTGAAGCTTTCTTT. V usage is TRBV4-1 and J usage is TRBJ1-1; D remains unclear. The CDR3 covers 14 residues. Germline CDR1 and CDR2: MGHRA and YSYEKL. V lost 6 bases and J lost 1, with 12 bases in between.

This clone was picked up one time. CDR3 residues: CASSSRASYPDAYEQYF. The CDR3 nucleotides are TGTGCCAGTAGTTCGAGGGCTTCCTATCCCGACGCGTACGAGCAGTACTTC. The chain is built from TRBV19 and TRBJ2-7; D is possibly TRBD2 (5 bases). V was cut by 5 bases and J by 4 bases, with 24 bases left in between. The CDR3 length is 17 residues. The V gene's germline CDR1 is LNHDA and CDR2 SQIVND (reference sequence).

This chain joins TRBV7-6 and TRBJ2-7, with TRBD1 identical over 7 bases. The V gene's germline CDR1 is SGHVS and CDR2 FNYEAQ. This CDR3 contains 14 residues. The trim removed 1 base at V and 3 bases at J, leaving 3 bases unmatched. This CDR3 is CASSLERDSYEQYF. The CDR3 DNA is TGTGCCAGCAGCTTAGAAAGGGACAGCTACGAGCAGTACTTC.

The chain links TRBV5-5 to TRBJ1-2; D is unresolved. Trimming stripped 4 bases from V and 1 base from J, with 14 bases between. The germline V gene has CDR1 SGHKS and CDR2 YYEKEE (reference sequence). There are 15 residues in the CDR3. CDR3 protein: CASSQPGVSNYGYTF. Here the CDR3 DNA reads TGTGCCAGCAGCCAGCCTGGAGTTAGTAACTATGGCTACACCTTC.

This clone has a single count. The chain couples TRBV19 to TRBJ1-2, with TRBD1 matching 7 bases. The junction had 9 bases not matched to a gene; V was cut back by 4 bases and J by 4 bases. This CDR3 has 15 residues. CDR1 is LNHDA and CDR2 is SQIVND in the germline V gene (reference sequence). This CDR3 reads CASSNQLGQTYGYTF. The CDR3 nucleotides read TGTGCCAGTAGTAACCAATTGGGACAGACCTATGGCTACACCTTC.

V gene TRBV5-1 combines with J gene TRBJ2-7, with D possibly TRBD2 on 5 matching bases. This CDR3 comprises 13 residues. Deletions cut 4 bases from V and 0 bases from J, with 8 bases between. The germline gives CDR1 SGHRS, CDR2 YFSETQ. The CDR3 loop is CASSSGLSYEQYF. CDR3 DNA: TGCGCCAGCAGCAGCGGTCTCTCCTACGAGCAGTACTTC. Using reference TRBV5-1 and TRBJ2-7 for the parts outside the CDR3, the full variable domain is KAGVTQTPRYLIKTRGQQVTLSCSPISGHRSVSWYQQTPGQGLQFLFEYFSETQRNKGNFPGRFSGRQFSNSRSEMNVSTLELGDSALYLCASSSGLSYEQYFGPGTRLTVT.

V and J are TRBV6-6 and TRBJ2-7, with D perhaps TRBD1 (6 bases). Germline loops: CDR1 MNHNY, CDR2 SVGAGI (reference sequence). V shed 2 bases and J shed 3 bases, with 14 bases lying between them. The CDR3 is 15 residues long. The CDR3 nucleotides read TGTGCCAGCAGTTACCCCCGGGACACCCACTACGAGCAGTACTTC. Its protein is CASSYPRDTHYEQYF.

The V call is TRBV4-1, the J call TRBJ2-5, with D possibly matching TRBD2 (6 bases). Germline-derived CDR1 and CDR2 are MGHRA and YSYEKL. The CDR3 has 13 residues. V was pared by 2 bases and J by 5 bases, with 9 bases between. Here the CDR3 DNA reads TGCGCCAGCAGCCAACTAGCGAGCGAGACCCAGTACTTC. It translates to CASSQLASETQYF.

The chain couples TRBV7-9 to TRBJ2-1, with 12 nucleotides matching TRBD2. After removal of 1 base from V and 3 bases from J, the junction contained 1 base not matched to a gene. CDR1 and CDR2 (germline): SEHNR, FQNEAQ (reference sequence). The CDR3 contains 16 residues. This CDR3 is CASSLGGLAGYNEQFF. The CDR3 region has the DNA TGTGCCAGCAGCTTAGGGGGACTAGCGGGCTACAATGAGCAGTTCTTC.

This rearrangement joins TRBV5-1 to TRBJ2-7; 9 positions match TRBD2. This CDR3 has 15 residues. Germline V gene sequence: CDR1 SGHRS, CDR2 YFSETQ. Germline trimming cut 3 bases from V and 1 base from J; bases unmatched to any gene: 5. In DNA form, the CDR3 reads TGCGCCAGCAGCTCTCGGACTAGCGTTTCCTACGAGCAGTACTTC. Protein: CASSSRTSVSYEQYF.

V usage is TRBV11-3 and J usage is TRBJ2-1, with no clear D. Deletions cut 6 bases from V and 7 bases from J, with 10 bases between. Germline assignment: CDR1 SGHNT and CDR2 YENEEA. This CDR3 is 12 amino acids long. This chain's CDR3 is CASSSVKNEQFF. The CDR3 region has the DNA TGTGCCAGCAGTTCGGTGAAGAATGAGCAGTTCTTC.

The rearrangement links TRBV5-6 to TRBJ1-3; D is ambiguous. Germline CDR1 is SGHDT and CDR2 is YYEEEE. V lost 1 base and J 9 bases, leaving 14 bases between the germline ends. The CDR3 consists of 14 residues. The CDR3 loop reads CASSLLDKGGTIYF. The CDR3 nucleotides are TGTGCCAGCAGCTTGCTGGATAAAGGAGGCACCATATATTTT.

The chain has TRBV27 and TRBJ2-1; D is possibly TRBD1 (5 bases). This CDR3 is built from 13 residues. Germline V gives CDR1 MNHEY, CDR2 SMNVEV (reference sequence). Trimming cost V 0 bases and J 7 bases, with 7 bases left between them. CDR3 loop: CASSLSRGNEQFF. In DNA form, the CDR3 reads TGTGCCAGCAGTTTATCAAGGGGAAATGAGCAGTTCTTC.

The chain combines TRBV7-2 with TRBJ2-2, with 7 bases lining up with TRBD1. The CDR3 runs to 15 residues. From germline, CDR1 is SGHTA and CDR2 FQGNSA. With V trimmed by 4 bases and J by 7 bases, 9 bases remained unmatched. The CDR3: CASSSPGTAVGELFF. As DNA, the CDR3 is TGTGCCAGCAGCTCACCCGGGACAGCCGTCGGGGAGCTGTTTTTT. Combining the CDR3 with reference TRBV7-2 and TRBJ2-2 gives the whole variable domain GAGVSQSPSNKVTEKGKDVELRCDPISGHTALYWYRQSLGQGLEFLIYFQGNSAPDKSGLPSDRFSAERTGGSVSTLTIQRTQQEDSAVYLCASSSPGTAVGELFFGEGSRLTVL.

The V and J genes are TRBV29-1 and TRBJ1-1, with TRBD1 as a possible D gene (5 bases). Germline CDR1 and CDR2: SQVTM and ANQGSEA. The CDR3 consists of 14 residues. V lost 3 bases and J lost 5, with 16 bases in between. CDR3 bases: TGCAGCGTTGAGGTGGAGAGGAAGGGGACTGAAGCTTTCTTT. Encoded protein: CSVEVERKGTEAFF.

The chain links TRBV5-4 to TRBJ1-4; D possibly corresponds to TRBD1 (5 bases). The CDR3 is 15 residues long. Trimming cost V 0 bases and J 0 bases, with 6 bases left between them. Germline CDR1 SGHNT, CDR2 YYREEE (reference sequence). CDR3: CASSLGTSTNEKLFF. CDR3 sequence (DNA): TGTGCCAGCAGCTTGGGGACATCAACTAATGAAAAACTGTTTTTT.

The chain recombines TRBV19 with TRBJ1-1; a possible D gene is TRBD1 (6 bases). The V end was cut by 5 bases, the J end by 3 bases, with 13 bases between. CDR1 is LNHDA, CDR2 SQIVND, per germline (reference sequence). The CDR3 is 14 residues long. The CDR3 protein is CASSQGWGHTEAFF. Here the CDR3 DNA reads TGTGCCAGTAGTCAGGGCTGGGGGCACACTGAAGCTTTCTTT.

V usage is TRBV7-6 and J usage is TRBJ2-7; D is uncertain. Germline values: CDR1 SGHVS, CDR2 FNYEAQ. The CDR3 extends over 12 amino acids. V lost 0 bases and J 7 bases, leaving 7 bases between the germline ends. The CDR3 spells CASSLAASEQYF. The CDR3 DNA is TGTGCCAGCAGCTTAGCGGCCAGTGAGCAGTACTTC. Drawing the rest from reference TRBV7-6 and TRBJ2-7, the complete variable domain is GAGVSQSPRYKVTKRGQDVALRCDPISGHVSLYWYRQALGQGPEFLTYFNYEAQQDKSGLPNDRFSAERPEGSISTLTIQRTEQRDSAMYRCASSLAASEQYFGPGTRLTVT.

CDR3 sequence reads: CAWSPGARGEKLFF. The DNA for the CDR3 is TGTGCCTGGAGTCCTGGGGCCAGGGGTGAAAAACTGTTTTTT. V and J are TRBV30 and TRBJ1-4; possibly TRBD1 for D (6 bases). Germline V lookup: CDR1 GTSNPN, CDR2 SVGIG (reference sequence). The CDR3 runs to 14 residues. V shed 2 bases and J shed 7 bases, with 14 bases lying between them.

This chain links TRBV2 with TRBJ2-7, with 11 bases fitting TRBD1. V was clipped by 7 bases and J by 3 bases; unmatched bases: 8. The germline V gene encodes CDR1 SNHLY and CDR2 FYNNEI. The CDR3 extends over 15 amino acids. The CDR3 is CASTPEDRGLYEQYF. The DNA of the CDR3 is TGTGCCAGCACCCCGGAGGACAGGGGGCTCTACGAGCAGTACTTC.

The rearrangement uses TRBV5-4 and TRBJ2-5, with 12 bases matching TRBD2. J was trimmed by 1 base and V by 4 bases; bases with no gene match: 5. The CDR3 sequence is 16 residues long. The germline gives CDR1 SGHNT, CDR2 YYREEE (reference sequence). This chain's CDR3 is CASSRPSGGVQETQYF. The DNA of the CDR3 is TGTGCCAGCAGCCGACCTAGCGGGGGGGTCCAAGAGACCCAGTACTTC.

This clone appeared a single time. The chain joins TRBV19 to TRBJ1-4, with 9 bases lining up with TRBD1. This CDR3 has 17 amino acids. V trimming: 4 bases; J trimming: 5 bases; junction bases outside the gene matches: 11. CDR1 and CDR2 from the germline V gene are LNHDA and SQIVND (reference sequence). CDR3 in DNA: TGTGCCAGTAGTAGAAGATTAGCCGGGACAGGGAATGAAAAACTGTTTTTT. Protein sequence: CASSRRLAGTGNEKLFF.

The chain joins TRBV9 to TRBJ2-5, with D possibly TRBD1 on 6 matching bases. Germline assignment: CDR1 SGDLS and CDR2 YYNGEE. The CDR3 is 15 amino acids. Trimming took off 4 bases at V and 11 bases at J, with 24 bases between the two ends. CDR3 sequence: CASSSLDSMPIEQYF. CDR3 bases: TGTGCCAGCAGCTCCTTGGACAGTATGCCTATTGAGCAGTACTTC.

The chain links TRBV11-3 to TRBJ2-5; TRBD2 matches at 8 bases. Germline-derived CDR1 and CDR2 are SGHNT and YENEEA. J lost 6 bases, V lost 4 bases, and 7 bases had no gene match. This CDR3 contains 14 residues. CDR3 DNA sequence: TGTGCCAGCAGCTCGGGAGGGTCGCAGAAGACCCAGTACTTC. Protein product: CASSSGGSQKTQYF.